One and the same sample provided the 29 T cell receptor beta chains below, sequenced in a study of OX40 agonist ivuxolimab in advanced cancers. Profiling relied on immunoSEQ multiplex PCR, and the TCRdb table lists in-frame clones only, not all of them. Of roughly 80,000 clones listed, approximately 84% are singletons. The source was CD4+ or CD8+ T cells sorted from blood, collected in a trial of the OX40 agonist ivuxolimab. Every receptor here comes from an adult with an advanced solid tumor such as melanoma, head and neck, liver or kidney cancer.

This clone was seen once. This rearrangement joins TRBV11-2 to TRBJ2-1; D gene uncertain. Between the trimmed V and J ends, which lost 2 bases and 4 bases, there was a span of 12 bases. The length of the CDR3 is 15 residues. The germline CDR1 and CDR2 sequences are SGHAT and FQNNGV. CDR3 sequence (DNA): TGTGCCAGCAGCTTATCGCCCAGTACGTACAATGAGCAGTTCTTC. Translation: CASSLSPSTYNEQFF.

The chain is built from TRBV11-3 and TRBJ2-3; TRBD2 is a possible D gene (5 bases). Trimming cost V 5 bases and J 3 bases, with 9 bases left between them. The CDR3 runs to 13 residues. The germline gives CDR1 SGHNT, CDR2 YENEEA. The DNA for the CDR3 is TGTGCCAGCAGCGTCGGACTGACAGATACGCAGTATTTT. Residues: CASSVGLTDTQYF. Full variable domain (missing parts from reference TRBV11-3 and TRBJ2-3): EAGVVQSPRYKIIEKKQPVAFWCNPISGHNTLYWYLQNLGQGPELLIRYENEEAVDDSQLPKDRFSAERLKGVDSTLKIQPAELGDSAVYLCASSVGLTDTQYFGPGTRLTVL.

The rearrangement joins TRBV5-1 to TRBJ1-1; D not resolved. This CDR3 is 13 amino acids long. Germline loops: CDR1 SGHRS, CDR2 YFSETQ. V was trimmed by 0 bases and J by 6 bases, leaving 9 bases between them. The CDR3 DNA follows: TGCGCCAGCAGCTTGGATTGGCGGTCTGAAGCTTTCTTT. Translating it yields CASSLDWRSEAFF.

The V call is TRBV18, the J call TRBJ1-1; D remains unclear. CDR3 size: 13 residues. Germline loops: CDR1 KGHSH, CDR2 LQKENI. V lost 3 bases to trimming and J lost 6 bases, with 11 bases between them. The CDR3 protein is CASSPKGPPEAFF. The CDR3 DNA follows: TGTGCCAGCTCACCGAAAGGCCCTCCTGAAGCTTTCTTT.

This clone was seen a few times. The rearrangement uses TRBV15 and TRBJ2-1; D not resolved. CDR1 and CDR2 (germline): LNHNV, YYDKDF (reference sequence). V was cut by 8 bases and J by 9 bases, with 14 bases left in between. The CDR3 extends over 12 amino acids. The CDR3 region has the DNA TGTGCCACCGGCGATGGTAGGGTTGAGCAGTTCTTC. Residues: CATGDGRVEQFF.

The CDR3 DNA follows: TGTGCCAGCAGCGTCGATCTGAGGGAGACCCAGTACTTC. Its protein product is CASSVDLRETQYF. This chain joins TRBV7-8 and TRBJ2-5; no reliable D call. Trimming pared 5 bases from V and 5 bases from J, leaving 12 bases between. The CDR3 loop spans 13 amino acids. Germline assignment: CDR1 SGHVS and CDR2 FQNEAQ.

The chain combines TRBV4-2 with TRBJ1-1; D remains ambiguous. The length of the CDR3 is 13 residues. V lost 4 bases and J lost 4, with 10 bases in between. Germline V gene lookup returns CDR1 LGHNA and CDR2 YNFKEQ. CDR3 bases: TGTGCCAGCAGCCTCCCGGGGATCACTGAAGCTTTCTTT. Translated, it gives CASSLPGITEAFF.

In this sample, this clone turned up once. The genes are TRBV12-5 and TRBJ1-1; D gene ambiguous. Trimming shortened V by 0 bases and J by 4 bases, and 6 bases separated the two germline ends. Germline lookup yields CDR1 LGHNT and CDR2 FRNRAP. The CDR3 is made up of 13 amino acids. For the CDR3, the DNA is TGTGCTAGTGGTTTGGTAACAGCCACTGAAGCTTTCTTT. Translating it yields CASGLVTATEAFF.

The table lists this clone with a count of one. The CDR3 DNA is TGTGCCAGCAGCTTAGGCGCTCGAGGGGAGACCCAGTACTTC. Translation gives CASSLGARGETQYF. The chain carries TRBV13 and TRBJ2-5; D might be TRBD2 (5 bases). The CDR3 length is 14 residues. Looked up from germline, CDR1 is PRHDT and CDR2 is FYEKMQ (reference sequence). Trimming removed 0 bases from V and 5 bases from J, with 10 bases in between.

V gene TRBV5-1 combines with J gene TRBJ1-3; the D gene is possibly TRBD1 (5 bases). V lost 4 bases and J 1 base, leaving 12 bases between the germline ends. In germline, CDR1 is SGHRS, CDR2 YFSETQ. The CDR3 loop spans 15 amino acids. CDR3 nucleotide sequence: TGCGCCAGCAGCGATGCTGGGGGGTCTGGAAACACCATATATTTT. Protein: CASSDAGGSGNTIYF.

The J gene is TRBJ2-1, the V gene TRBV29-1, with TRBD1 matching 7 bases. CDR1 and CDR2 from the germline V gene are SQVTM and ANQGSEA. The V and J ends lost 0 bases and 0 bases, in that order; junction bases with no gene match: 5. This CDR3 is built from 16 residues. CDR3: CSVEDLRGPSYNEQFF. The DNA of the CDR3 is TGCAGCGTTGAAGATCTAAGGGGGCCCTCCTACAATGAGCAGTTCTTC.

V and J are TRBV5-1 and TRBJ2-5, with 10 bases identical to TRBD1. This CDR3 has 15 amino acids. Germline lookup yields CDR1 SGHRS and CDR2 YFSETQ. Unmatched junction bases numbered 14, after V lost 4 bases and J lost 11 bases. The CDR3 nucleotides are TGCGCCAGCAGCAGACAGGGGGCCCTCTACGAGGAGCAGTACTTC. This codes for CASSRQGALYEEQYF. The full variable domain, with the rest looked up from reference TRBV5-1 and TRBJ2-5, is KAGVTQTPRYLIKTRGQQVTLSCSPISGHRSVSWYQQTPGQGLQFLFEYFSETQRNKGNFPGRFSGRQFSNSRSEMNVSTLELGDSALYLCASSRQGALYEEQYFGPGTRLLVL.

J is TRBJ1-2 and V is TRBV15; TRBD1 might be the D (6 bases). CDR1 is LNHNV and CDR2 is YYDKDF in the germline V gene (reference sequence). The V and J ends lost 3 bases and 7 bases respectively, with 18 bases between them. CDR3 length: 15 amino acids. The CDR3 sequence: CATSRDLTGNGGYTF. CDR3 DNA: TGTGCCACCAGCAGGGATCTAACAGGGAATGGTGGCTACACCTTC.

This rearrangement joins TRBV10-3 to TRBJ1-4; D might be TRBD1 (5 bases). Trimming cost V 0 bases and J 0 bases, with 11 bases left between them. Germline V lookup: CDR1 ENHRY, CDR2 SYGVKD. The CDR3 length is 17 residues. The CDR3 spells CAISESTAGATNEKLFF. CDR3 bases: TGTGCCATCAGTGAGTCGACAGCTGGTGCAACTAATGAAAAACTGTTTTTT.

CDR3 DNA sequence: TGCGCCAGCAGTGAGGCCGGGACTAGCGAAGCAGATACGCAGTATTTT. As protein: CASSEAGTSEADTQYF. V usage is TRBV10-2 and J usage is TRBJ2-3; 10 positions match TRBD2. Germline lookup yields CDR1 WSHSY and CDR2 SAAADI. The CDR3 length is 16 residues. V shed 2 bases and J 4 bases; nucleotides not matched to a gene: 6.

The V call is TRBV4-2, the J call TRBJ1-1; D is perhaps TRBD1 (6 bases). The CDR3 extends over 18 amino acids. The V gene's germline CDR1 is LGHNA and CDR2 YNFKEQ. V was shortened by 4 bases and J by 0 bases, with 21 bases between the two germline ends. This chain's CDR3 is CASSLGGSRTAMNTEAFF. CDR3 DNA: TGTGCCAGCAGCCTAGGCGGCTCGCGGACAGCCATGAACACTGAAGCTTTCTTT.

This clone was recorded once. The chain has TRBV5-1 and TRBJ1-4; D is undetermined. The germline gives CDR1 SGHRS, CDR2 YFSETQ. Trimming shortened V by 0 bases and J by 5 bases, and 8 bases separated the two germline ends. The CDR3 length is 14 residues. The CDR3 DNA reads TGCGCCAGCAGCTTGGATGGAAGCAATGAAAAACTGTTTTTT. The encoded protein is CASSLDGSNEKLFF. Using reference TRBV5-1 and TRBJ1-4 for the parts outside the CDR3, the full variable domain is KAGVTQTPRYLIKTRGQQVTLSCSPISGHRSVSWYQQTPGQGLQFLFEYFSETQRNKGNFPGRFSGRQFSNSRSEMNVSTLELGDSALYLCASSLDGSNEKLFFGSGTQLSVL.

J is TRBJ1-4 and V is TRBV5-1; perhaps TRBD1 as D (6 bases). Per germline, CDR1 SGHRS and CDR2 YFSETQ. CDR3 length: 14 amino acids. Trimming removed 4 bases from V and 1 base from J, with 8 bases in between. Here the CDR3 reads CASSTTGTNEKLFF. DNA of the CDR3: TGCGCCAGCAGCACGACAGGAACTAATGAAAAACTGTTTTTT.

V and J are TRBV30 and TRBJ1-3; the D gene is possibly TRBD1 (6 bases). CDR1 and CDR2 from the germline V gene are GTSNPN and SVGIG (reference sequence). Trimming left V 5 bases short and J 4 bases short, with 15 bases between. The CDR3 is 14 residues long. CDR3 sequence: CAWWNRDKGNTIYF. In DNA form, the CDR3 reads TGTGCCTGGTGGAACCGGGACAAGGGAAACACCATATATTTT.

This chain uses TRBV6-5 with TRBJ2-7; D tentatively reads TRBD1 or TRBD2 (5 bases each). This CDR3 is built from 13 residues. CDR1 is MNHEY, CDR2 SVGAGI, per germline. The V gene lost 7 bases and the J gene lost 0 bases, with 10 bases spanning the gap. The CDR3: CASKGSPSYEQYF. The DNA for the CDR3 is TGTGCCAGCAAGGGGAGTCCCTCCTACGAGCAGTACTTC.

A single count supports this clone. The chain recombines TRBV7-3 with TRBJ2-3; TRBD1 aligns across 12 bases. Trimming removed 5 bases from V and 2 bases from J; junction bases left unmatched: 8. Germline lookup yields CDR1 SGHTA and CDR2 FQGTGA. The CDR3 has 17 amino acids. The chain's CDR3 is CASSIKGTGGSTDTQYF. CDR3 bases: TGTGCCAGCAGCATTAAGGGGACAGGGGGCTCCACAGATACGCAGTATTTT.

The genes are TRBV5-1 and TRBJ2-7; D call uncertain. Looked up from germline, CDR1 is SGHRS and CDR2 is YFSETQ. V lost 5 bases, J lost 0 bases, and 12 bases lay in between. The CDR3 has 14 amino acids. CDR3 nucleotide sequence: TGCGCCAGCAGTACCCTATCACTCTCCTACGAGCAGTACTTC. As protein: CASSTLSLSYEQYF.

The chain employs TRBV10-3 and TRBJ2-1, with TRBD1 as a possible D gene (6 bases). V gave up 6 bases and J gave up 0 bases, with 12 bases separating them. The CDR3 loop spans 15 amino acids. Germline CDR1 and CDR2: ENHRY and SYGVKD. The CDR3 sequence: CAIRRDTSSYNEQFF. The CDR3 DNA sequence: TGTGCCATCAGGAGGGACACGAGCTCCTACAATGAGCAGTTCTTC.

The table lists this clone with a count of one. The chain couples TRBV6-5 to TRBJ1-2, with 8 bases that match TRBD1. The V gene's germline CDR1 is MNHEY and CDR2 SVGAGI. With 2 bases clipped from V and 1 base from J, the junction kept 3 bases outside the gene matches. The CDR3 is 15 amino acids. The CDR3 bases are TGTGCCAGCAGTTACATGACAGGGGTTAACTATGGCTACACCTTC. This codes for CASSYMTGVNYGYTF.

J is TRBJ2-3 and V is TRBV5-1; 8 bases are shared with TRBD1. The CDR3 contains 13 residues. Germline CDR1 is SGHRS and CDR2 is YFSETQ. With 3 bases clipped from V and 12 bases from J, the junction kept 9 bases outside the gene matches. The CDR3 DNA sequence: TGCGCCAGCAGCTGGACAGGGTCGGGCCTACAGTATTTT. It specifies CASSWTGSGLQYF.

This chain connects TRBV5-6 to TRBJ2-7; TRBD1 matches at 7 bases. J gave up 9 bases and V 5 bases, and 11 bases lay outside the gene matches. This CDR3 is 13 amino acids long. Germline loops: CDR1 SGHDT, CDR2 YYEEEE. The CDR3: CASRDRSRTRQYF. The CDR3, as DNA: TGTGCCAGCAGGGACAGGTCGCGTACGAGGCAGTACTTC.

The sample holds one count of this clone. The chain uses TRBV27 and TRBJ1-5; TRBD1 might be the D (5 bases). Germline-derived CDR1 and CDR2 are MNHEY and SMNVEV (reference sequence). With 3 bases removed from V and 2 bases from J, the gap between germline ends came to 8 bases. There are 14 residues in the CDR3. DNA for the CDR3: TGTGCCAGCAGTTTGCAGGGAGGCAATCAGCCCCAGCATTTT. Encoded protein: CASSLQGGNQPQHF.

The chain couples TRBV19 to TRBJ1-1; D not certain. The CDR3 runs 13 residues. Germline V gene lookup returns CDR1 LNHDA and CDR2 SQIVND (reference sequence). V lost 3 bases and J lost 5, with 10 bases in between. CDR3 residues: CASSIWEGTEAFF. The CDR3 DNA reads TGTGCCAGTAGTATTTGGGAAGGAACTGAAGCTTTCTTT.

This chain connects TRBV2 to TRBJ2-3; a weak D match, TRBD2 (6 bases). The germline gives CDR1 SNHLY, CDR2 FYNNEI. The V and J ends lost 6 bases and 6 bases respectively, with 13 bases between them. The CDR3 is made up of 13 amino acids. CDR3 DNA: TGTGCCAGCAGCCGGGAGCAAGGGGATACGCAGTATTTT. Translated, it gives CASSREQGDTQYF. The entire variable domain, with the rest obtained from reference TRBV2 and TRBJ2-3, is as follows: EPEVTQTPSHQVTQMGQEVILRCVPISNHLYFYWYRQILGQKVEFLVSFYNNEISEKSEIFDDQFSVERPDGSNFTLKIRSTKLEDSAMYFCASSREQGDTQYFGPGTRLTVL.